This T cell receptor (beta chain) was obtained from a study of blood T cells in healthy people across ages. The use of a sample-barcoded 5' primer and a J-beta primer mix characterized a second PCR of about 7 to 12 cycles. TCRdb re-analysed the 5' RACE reads in MiXCR, keeping a single row per CDR3 protein. This table has over 750,000 distinct CDR3 sequences, around a quarter appearing once. The CDR3 extends over 14 amino acids. Germline CDR1 reads MNHNS; CDR2 reads SASEGT. Trimming stripped 3 bases from V and 2 bases from J, with 11 bases between. This sample also appeared in a second study, on T cells of mothers and their children.

Sequencing was done on a sample of blood. This receptor was identified in a boy aged 5-17 years in good health. The chain has TRBV6-1 and TRBJ2-7, with D possibly being TRBD1 (6 bases). CDR3 loop: CASSEQDSPYEQYF. The CDR3 nucleotides read TGTGCCAGCAGTGAGCAGGACAGCCCCTACGAGCAGTACTTC.